This T cell receptor (beta chain) was captured by sequencing in a study of OX40 agonist ivuxolimab in advanced cancers. The V segment lost 5 bases and the J segment 3 bases; nucleotides outside the gene matches: 9. Germline V gives CDR1 SGHTA, CDR2 FQGNSA. The CDR3 sequence is 15 residues long. Assay: immunoSEQ multiplex PCR; the TCRdb copy retains only in-frame clones and omits some. The data show 81,000 or so clones, with more than 75% seen just once and 0.4% to 0.6% held by the top ten. Sample: CD4+ or CD8+ T cells sorted from blood, taken in a trial of the OX40 agonist ivuxolimab. V and J are TRBV7-2 and TRBJ2-7; 8 bases align to TRBD2. The sequence was collected from an adult with an advanced solid tumor such as melanoma, head and neck, liver or kidney cancer. CDR3 nucleotides: TGTGCCAGCAGCGCGGACCGGGGGGGGATCTACGAGCAGTACTTC. Its translation is CASSADRGGIYEQYF.